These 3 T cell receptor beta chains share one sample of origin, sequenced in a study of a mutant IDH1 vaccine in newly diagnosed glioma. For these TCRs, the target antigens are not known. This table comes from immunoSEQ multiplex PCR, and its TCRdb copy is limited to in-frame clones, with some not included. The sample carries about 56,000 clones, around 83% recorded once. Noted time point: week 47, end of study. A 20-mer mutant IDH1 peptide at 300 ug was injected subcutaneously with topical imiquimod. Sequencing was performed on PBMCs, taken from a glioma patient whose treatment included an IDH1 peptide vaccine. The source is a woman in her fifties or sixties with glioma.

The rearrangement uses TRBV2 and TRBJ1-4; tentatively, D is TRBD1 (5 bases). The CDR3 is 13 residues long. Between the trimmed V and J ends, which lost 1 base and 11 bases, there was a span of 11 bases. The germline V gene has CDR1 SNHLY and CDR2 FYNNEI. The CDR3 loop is CASSEEGAMKLFF. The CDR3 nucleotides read TGTGCCAGCAGTGAAGAAGGGGCGATGAAACTGTTTTTT.

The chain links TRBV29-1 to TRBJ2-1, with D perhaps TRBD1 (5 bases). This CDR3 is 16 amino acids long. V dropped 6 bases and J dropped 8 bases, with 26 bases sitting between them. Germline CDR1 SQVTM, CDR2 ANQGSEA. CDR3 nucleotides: TGCAGCGTCTCCGAAGGTGGTCTAGGGGCTACGGATGAGCAGTTCTTC. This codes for CSVSEGGLGATDEQFF.

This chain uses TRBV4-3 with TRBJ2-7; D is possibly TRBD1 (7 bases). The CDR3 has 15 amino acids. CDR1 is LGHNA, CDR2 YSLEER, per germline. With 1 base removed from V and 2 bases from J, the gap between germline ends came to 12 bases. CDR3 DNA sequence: TGCGCCAGCAGCCAAGGCACAGGGGAGGCCTACGAGCAGTACTTC. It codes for CASSQGTGEAYEQYF.